Each of the 15 T cell receptor beta chains below was sequenced from the same sample in a study of blood T cell repertoires in COVID-19 (dated by TCRdb to 2020 to 2021). Library preparation was by the immunoSEQ multiplex PCR assay. Drawn from immuneACCESS, this table holds only the in-frame rearrangements with V and J called that TCRdb kept. Clones are partly lost; checked studies trace under half to an unresolved V gene and leave the rest unexplained. Within this sample are some 180,000 clones, with about four fifths of them counted one time only. About 10% of the sample rests with the top ten. The source material was peripheral blood. These receptors were taken from a woman aged 40 to 55 with COVID-19, enrolled during active disease.

Concerning this clone: Other DNA sequences in the same sample also yield this CDR3. The J gene is TRBJ1-1, the V gene TRBV2; 8 bases align to TRBD1. The CDR3 has 15 amino acids. Losses at the gene ends were 1 base for V and 4 bases for J; bases not matched to a gene: 5. Germline V gene lookup returns CDR1 SNHLY and CDR2 FYNNEI. The CDR3 spells CASSEVAGGSTEAFF. CDR3 DNA sequence: TGTGCCAGCAGTGAAGTGGCAGGGGGCTCCACTGAAGCTTTCTTT.

This chain links TRBV28 with TRBJ1-2; 8 bases line up with TRBD1. CDR1 is MDHEN, CDR2 SYDVKM, per germline. The V segment lost 4 bases and the J segment 5 bases; nucleotides outside the gene matches: 6. The CDR3 spans 14 residues. CDR3: CASSWEDRVYGYTF. The CDR3 coding sequence is TGTGCCAGCAGTTGGGAGGACAGGGTGTATGGCTACACCTTC.

V usage is TRBV6-2 or TRBV6-3 and J usage is TRBJ1-2; D ambiguous. Germline V gene data show CDR1 as MNHEY and CDR2 as SVGEGT. The CDR3 consists of 18 residues. V was cut by 5 bases and J by 0 bases, with 22 bases left in between. The CDR3 loop is CASSQIQARRQSNYGYTF. CDR3 DNA sequence: TGTGCCAGCAGTCAAATCCAGGCCCGCCGCCAGTCTAACTATGGCTACACCTTC.

The CDR3 protein is CSGYDRNEQYF. In nucleotides, the CDR3 is TGCAGTGGATACGACAGGAACGAGCAGTACTTC. The chain recombines TRBV20-1 with TRBJ2-7; a weak D match, TRBD1 (6 bases). V lost 7 bases and J 5 bases, leaving 12 bases between the germline ends. This CDR3 has 11 residues. Germline V gene data show CDR1 as DFQATT and CDR2 as SNEGSKA (reference sequence).

V usage is TRBV9 and J usage is TRBJ2-1; 7 nucleotides line up with TRBD2. CDR3 length: 15 residues. After removal of 0 bases from V and 3 bases from J, the junction contained 3 bases not matched to a gene. In germline, CDR1 is SGDLS, CDR2 YYNGEE. The CDR3 reads CASSVVGGGYNEQFF. The DNA of the CDR3 is TGTGCCAGCAGCGTAGTAGGCGGGGGCTACAATGAGCAGTTCTTC.

The V call is TRBV14, the J call TRBJ1-3; D is unresolved. From germline, CDR1 is SGHDN and CDR2 FVKESK. Trimming stripped 1 base from V and 0 bases from J, with 13 bases between. The CDR3 contains 17 residues. CDR3 in DNA: TGTGCCAGCAGCCAAGGGGCGGGTGATACCTCTGGAAACACCATATATTTT. Translating gives CASSQGAGDTSGNTIYF.

This sequence joins TRBV5-1 and TRBJ2-7; 8 nucleotides match TRBD1. V shed 5 bases, J shed 3 bases, and the junction held 13 bases outside the gene matches. The CDR3 contains 16 residues. Looked up from germline, CDR1 is SGHRS and CDR2 is YFSETQ. The CDR3 is CASRQTPGQENYEQYF. DNA of the CDR3: TGCGCCAGCAGACAAACACCGGGACAGGAGAACTACGAGCAGTACTTC.

The V call is TRBV19, the J call TRBJ1-2; perhaps TRBD1 as D (5 bases). The CDR3 runs 14 residues. Trimming left V 4 bases short and J 2 bases short, with 11 bases between. CDR1 and CDR2 from the germline V gene are LNHDA and SQIVND (reference sequence). This chain's CDR3 is CASSNQGSNYGYTF. The CDR3 region has the DNA TGTGCCAGTAGTAATCAGGGCTCAAACTATGGCTACACCTTC.

The chain carries TRBV5-5 and TRBJ1-5; D not certain. CDR1 and CDR2 from the germline V gene are SGHKS and YYEKEE (reference sequence). The CDR3 is made up of 14 amino acids. The V end was cut by 0 bases, the J end by 3 bases, with 7 bases between. The CDR3 sequence is CASSLGGNNQPQHF. In nucleotides, the CDR3 is TGTGCCAGCAGCTTGGGAGGGAACAATCAGCCCCAGCATTTT.

V gene TRBV14 combines with J gene TRBJ2-1; 8 nucleotides match TRBD2. CDR1 is SGHDN and CDR2 is FVKESK in the germline V gene. This CDR3 spans 17 amino acids. Unmatched junction bases numbered 12, after V lost 1 base and J lost 7 bases. For the CDR3, the DNA is TGTGCCAGCAGCCAAGCCTCCCTAGCGGGCCCTAAGAATGAGCAGTTCTTC. This encodes CASSQASLAGPKNEQFF.

The rearrangement joins TRBV7-8 to TRBJ1-6, with 7 positions matching TRBD1. Per the germline V gene, CDR1 is SGHVS and CDR2 is FQNEAQ. The CDR3 is 14 amino acids. With V trimmed by 5 bases and J by 9 bases, 7 bases remained unmatched. The CDR3 loop is CASSGTAGTSPLHF. CDR3 coding DNA: TGTGCCAGCAGCGGGACAGCTGGAACTTCACCCCTCCACTTT.

The rearrangement uses TRBV6-5 and TRBJ2-7; D might be TRBD2 (6 bases). There are 13 residues in the CDR3. V lost 7 bases, J lost 3 bases, and 13 bases lay in between. Germline loops: CDR1 MNHEY, CDR2 SVGAGI. The CDR3 sequence: CASKEAGNYEQYF. The CDR3 DNA reads TGTGCCAGCAAAGAGGCGGGGAACTACGAGCAGTACTTC.

The J gene is TRBJ2-1, the V gene TRBV6-5; possible D gene TRBD2, 6 bases. Per germline, CDR1 MNHEY and CDR2 SVGAGI. The CDR3 has 15 amino acids. The V end lost 7 bases, the J end lost 2 bases, and 15 bases lay between the germline ends. The CDR3 nucleotides read TGTGCCAGCAAACGGGACTTTGCAACCTACAATGAGCAGTTCTTC. Translation: CASKRDFATYNEQFF.

The V and J genes are TRBV2 and TRBJ2-1; a possible D gene is TRBD1 (6 bases). Germline assignment: CDR1 SNHLY and CDR2 FYNNEI. The V end lost 5 bases, the J end lost 7 bases, and 18 bases lay between the germline ends. This CDR3 has 15 amino acids. The CDR3 DNA reads TGTGCCAGCAGTACTGACAGAAATAGGGGGAATGAGCAGTTCTTC. This gives the protein CASSTDRNRGNEQFF.

The chain employs TRBV7-9 and TRBJ1-2, with D uncertain. In germline, CDR1 is SEHNR, CDR2 FQNEAQ (reference sequence). The CDR3 contains 13 residues. With 3 bases removed from V and 4 bases from J, the gap between germline ends came to 9 bases. The CDR3 sequence is CASSFGGPYGYTF. CDR3 nucleotide sequence: TGTGCCAGCAGCTTCGGTGGGCCCTATGGCTACACCTTC. The entire variable domain, with the rest obtained from reference TRBV7-9 and TRBJ1-2, is as follows: DTGVSQNPRHKITKRGQNVTFRCDPISEHNRLYWYRQTLGQGPEFLTYFQNEAQLEKSRLLSDRFSAERPKGSFSTLEIQRTEQGDSAMYLCASSFGGPYGYTFGSGTRLTVV.